This T cell receptor beta chain appears in the sequencing data of a study of blood T cell repertoires in COVID-19. V lost 5 bases to trimming and J lost 13 bases; unmatched junction nucleotides: 14. This CDR3 is built from 13 residues. Germline CDR1 and CDR2: SGHRS and YFSETQ. TCRdb's copy holds only in-frame clones and misses some; the assay was immunoSEQ multiplex PCR. The sample holds roughly 250,000 clones, roughly 88% seen once. Sequenced material: PBMCs or T cells enriched from blood (not recorded which). The chain has TRBV5-1 and TRBJ1-2; 7 bases agree with TRBD1. The clonotype originates from a middle-aged woman with acute COVID-19. The CDR3 DNA follows: TGCGCCAGCAGTTACGGGACAGCCCCAGGGCGCACCTTC. It codes for CASSYGTAPGRTF. The full variable domain, its missing parts supplied by reference TRBV5-1 and TRBJ1-2, is KAGVTQTPRYLIKTRGQQVTLSCSPISGHRSVSWYQQTPGQGLQFLFEYFSETQRNKGNFPGRFSGRQFSNSRSEMNVSTLELGDSALYLCASSYGTAPGRTFGSGTRLTVV.